This is a list of T cell receptor beta chains from one sample in a study of shared T cell receptors in the human thymus. Generated by immunoSEQ multiplex PCR, the TCRdb table keeps only in-frame clones and is missing some. The repertoire has roughly 500,000 clones, around 82% of them found once; the top ten carry around 0.012%. A further study also used this sample, focusing on human thymus T cells.

The specimen sequenced was thymocytes. Receptors originate from a boy under two years old with a congenital heart defect. Each CDR3 is given with its conserved first and last residue. Each record gives: clone size, J gene, D gene, V gene, CDR3 DNA, CDR3 protein. A D gene is named only where the DNA matches it firmly. Some rows mark clone size as missing; the rest say once, few, many or name a class of expanded clone.

size: .; J: TRBJ1-1; D: .; V: TRBV7-9; DNA: TGTGCCAGCAGCCGGGTGAACACTGAAGCTTTCTTT; CDR3: CASSRVNTEAFF
size: .; J: TRBJ2-2; D: TRBD2; V: TRBV30; DNA: TGTGCCTGGAGGGAGAGGTGGGGGACTAGCGATTTGGCCGGGGAGCTGTTTTTT; CDR3: CAWRERWGTSDLAGELFF
size: .; J: TRBJ2-1; D: TRBD2; V: TRBV7-2; DNA: TGTGCCAGCAGCTTTAGCGCGGGGGGCTACCCATACAATGAGCAGTTCTTC; CDR3: CASSFSAGGYPYNEQFF
size: .; J: TRBJ2-3; D: .; V: TRBV29-1; DNA: TGCAGCGTCCGAATTGGGGGGACTCAGGGTATAACAGATACGCAGTATTTT; CDR3: CSVRIGGTQGITDTQYF
size: .; J: TRBJ2-7; D: .; V: TRBV6-5; DNA: TGTGCCAGCAGCCACCCTGGAGGGAGAAGACACGAGCAGTACTTC; CDR3: CASSHPGGRRHEQYF
size: .; J: TRBJ2-5; D: TRBD2; V: TRBV4-3; DNA: TGCGCCAGCAGCCATGCTAGCGGGAGGCCGGGAGAGACCCAGTACTTC; CDR3: CASSHASGRPGETQYF
size: few; J: TRBJ2-1; D: TRBD2; V: TRBV30; DNA: TGTGCCTGGAGTGTAAAAATAGAGGCTAGCGGGAGAAGCTTCGGGCAGTTCTTC; CDR3: CAWSVKIEASGRSFGQFF
size: .; J: TRBJ1-1; D: TRBD1; V: TRBV6-6; DNA: TGTGCCAGCAGCCCCTGGGACAGGGTCGACACTGAAGCTTTCTTT; CDR3: CASSPWDRVDTEAFF
size: once; J: TRBJ2-7; D: TRBD1; V: TRBV4-3; DNA: TGCGCCAGCAGCCTAACCGGGACAGGGTCCTACGAGCAGTACTTC; CDR3: CASSLTGTGSYEQYF
size: .; J: TRBJ2-1; D: .; V: TRBV21-1; DNA: TGTGCCAGCAGCAAAATCCTCGGGGCCGATCTAGCGGGAGAAAAGAATGAGCAGTTCTTC; CDR3: CASSKILGADLAGEKNEQFF
size: .; J: TRBJ2-5; D: .; V: TRBV7-9; DNA: TGTGCCAGCAGCTTAGGCGGCAGATTCCAAGAGACCCAGTACTTC; CDR3: CASSLGGRFQETQYF
size: few; J: TRBJ2-7; D: .; V: TRBV18; DNA: TGTGCCAGCTCGAATGACAGCTCCTACGAGCAGTACTTC; CDR3: CASSNDSSYEQYF
size: .; J: TRBJ2-3; D: .; V: TRBV7-6; DNA: TGTGCCAGCAGCTTGGACGACAGTACAGATACGCAGTATTTT; CDR3: CASSLDDSTDTQYF
size: .; J: TRBJ2-1; D: .; V: TRBV6-1; DNA: TGTGCCAGCGAAACAGGGGGGGGCAATGAGCAGTTCTTC; CDR3: CASETGGGNEQFF
size: .; J: TRBJ2-7; D: TRBD2; V: TRBV6-4; DNA: TGTGCCAGCAGTGACTCCTCGACTAGCGGGAGGAGATACGAGCAGTACTTC; CDR3: CASSDSSTSGRRYEQYF
size: .; J: TRBJ1-4; D: .; V: TRBV28; DNA: TGTGCCAGCAGTTTGCAGGGGTCTAGTGAAAAACTGTTTTTT; CDR3: CASSLQGSSEKLFF
size: .; J: TRBJ2-7; D: .; V: TRBV5-1; DNA: TGCGCCAGCTCCGGGGGACCCAACTACGAGCAGTACTTC; CDR3: CASSGGPNYEQYF
size: .; J: TRBJ2-3; D: TRBD1; V: TRBV4-1; DNA: TGCGCCAGCAGCCAGGTCAGACAGGGGATTAGCACAGATACGCAGTATTTT; CDR3: CASSQVRQGISTDTQYF
size: .; J: TRBJ2-7; D: .; V: TRBV7-8; DNA: TGTGCCAGCAGCCAGAGGCGATATGATATCTCCTACGAGCAGTACTTC; CDR3: CASSQRRYDISYEQYF
size: .; J: TRBJ2-3; D: TRBD2; V: TRBV5-1; DNA: TGCGCCAGCAGCGGCGGGACTAGCGAGGCAGATACGCAGTATTTT; CDR3: CASSGGTSEADTQYF
size: .; J: TRBJ2-5; D: TRBD2; V: TRBV11-2; DNA: TGTGCCAGCAGCTTAGGAGGGAGGGAAGGAGAGCCTAGGCAAGAGACCCAGTACTTC; CDR3: CASSLGGREGEPRQETQYF
size: .; J: TRBJ2-1; D: TRBD2; V: TRBV10-2; DNA: TGCGCCAGCAGCCCGGGACTAGCGGGATACAATGAGCAGTTCTTC; CDR3: CASSPGLAGYNEQFF
size: .; J: TRBJ2-1; D: TRBD2; V: TRBV5-6; DNA: TGTGCCAGCAACCAAGCGGGAGGGCCCTCAAATGAGCAGTTCTTC; CDR3: CASNQAGGPSNEQFF
size: .; J: TRBJ1-1; D: .; V: TRBV4-3; DNA: TGCGCCAGCAGCCAAGAGTGTCAGCGGGGGGGCACTGAAGCTTTCTTT; CDR3: CASSQECQRGGTEAFF
size: .; J: TRBJ1-1; D: .; V: TRBV11-2; DNA: TGTGCCAGCAGCTTGGGGCGGGGGAACACTGAAGCTTTCTTT; CDR3: CASSLGRGNTEAFF
size: few; J: TRBJ2-6; D: .; V: TRBV19; DNA: TGTGCCAGTAGTATGCGACAGGATCCCCTGAGGGGGGCCAACGTCCTGACTTTC; CDR3: CASSMRQDPLRGANVLTF
size: .; J: TRBJ2-5; D: .; V: TRBV6-5; DNA: TGTGCCAGCAGTTACCTCCAGACAGGAAAAGAGACCCAGTACTTC; CDR3: CASSYLQTGKETQYF
size: .; J: TRBJ1-1; D: TRBD1; V: TRBV10-1; DNA: TGCGCCAGCAGTCCAGGGGGCCCCACTGAAGCTTTCTTT; CDR3: CASSPGGPTEAFF
size: .; J: TRBJ2-1; D: TRBD2; V: TRBV6-6; DNA: TGTGCCAGCAGGGCTAGCGGGAGAAGATCAAGCAATGAGCAGTTCTTC; CDR3: CASRASGRRSSNEQFF
size: once; J: TRBJ1-4; D: .; V: TRBV5-1; DNA: TGCGCCAGCAGCTCCCGTGAGGGTGAAAAACTGTTTTTT; CDR3: CASSSREGEKLFF
size: .; J: TRBJ2-4; D: TRBD2; V: TRBV2; DNA: TGTGCCAGCAGCAGGAGCTGGACTAGCAGGGCCAAAAACATTCAGTACTTC; CDR3: CASSRSWTSRAKNIQYF
size: .; J: TRBJ1-1; D: .; V: TRBV29-1; DNA: TGCAGCGTTGTACAGGGTTCTGGGGTGAACACTGAAGCTTTCTTT; CDR3: CSVVQGSGVNTEAFF
size: .; J: TRBJ2-7; D: .; V: TRBV11-3; DNA: TGTGCCAGCAGTCCGAGCTCCTACGAGCAGTACTTC; CDR3: CASSPSSYEQYF
size: .; J: TRBJ2-1; D: .; V: TRBV4-3; DNA: TGCGCCAGCAGCGCGGGGCCCGTAGAGGAGCAGTTCTTC; CDR3: CASSAGPVEEQFF
size: .; J: TRBJ1-5; D: .; V: TRBV6-1; DNA: TGTGCCAGCAGTTGCACCGGGTATAGCAATCAGCCCCAGCATTTT; CDR3: CASSCTGYSNQPQHF
size: .; J: TRBJ2-7; D: TRBD1; V: TRBV5-1; DNA: TGCGCCAGCAGCCCGGACAGGGTTTACGAGCAGTACTTC; CDR3: CASSPDRVYEQYF
size: .; J: TRBJ2-3; D: TRBD2; V: TRBV7-2; DNA: TGTGCCAGCAGCTACCGGACTAGCGGGAGGGTAGTGGATACGCAGTATTTT; CDR3: CASSYRTSGRVVDTQYF
size: .; J: TRBJ2-7; D: .; V: TRBV12-2; DNA: TGTGCAAGTCGCTTCACGGGGAGGCAGGGGGCTGTGTACGAGCAGTACTTC; CDR3: CASRFTGRQGAVYEQYF
size: .; J: TRBJ2-5; D: .; V: TRBV5-1; DNA: TGCGCCAGCAGCTTGGCCGGCCAGGGGTCGGAGACCCAGTACTTC; CDR3: CASSLAGQGSETQYF
size: .; J: TRBJ2-5; D: .; V: TRBV27; DNA: TGTGCCAGCATCATGAAGGGGGAGACCCAGTACTTC; CDR3: CASIMKGETQYF
size: .; J: TRBJ2-1; D: TRBD2; V: TRBV29-1; DNA: TGCAGCGCGGGACACGGCGGACTAGCGAGATTCCCCCCAGATGAGCAGTTCTTC; CDR3: CSAGHGGLARFPPDEQFF
size: .; J: TRBJ1-1; D: .; V: TRBV5-6; DNA: TGTGCCAGCAGCCCCACAGGAGACACTGAAGCTTTCTTT; CDR3: CASSPTGDTEAFF
size: few; J: TRBJ2-6; D: TRBD1; V: TRBV5-6; DNA: TGTGCCAGCAGGGCCGGGACAGGAAACCTCTCTGGGGCCAACGTCCTGACTTTC; CDR3: CASRAGTGNLSGANVLTF
size: .; J: TRBJ2-7; D: .; V: TRBV6-1; DNA: TGTGCCAGCAGCTCTGGGACAAGAGGCGAGCAGTACTTC; CDR3: CASSSGTRGEQYF
size: .; J: TRBJ2-7; D: TRBD2; V: TRBV7-2; DNA: TGTGCCAGCAGCCCCCTGGGGACTAGCGGGACCTACGAGCAGTACTTC; CDR3: CASSPLGTSGTYEQYF
size: .; J: TRBJ2-3; D: TRBD2; V: TRBV28; DNA: TGTGCCAGCACCCTTGGGGGGGAGTTTAGCACAGATACGCAGTATTTT; CDR3: CASTLGGEFSTDTQYF
size: .; J: TRBJ2-7; D: TRBD1; V: TRBV5-1; DNA: TGCGCAAATCCGGGACAGGGTCACGAGCAGTACTTC; CDR3: CANPGQGHEQYF
size: .; J: TRBJ1-2; D: .; V: TRBV27; DNA: TGTGCCAGCAGTTTTTCCACTCAGGACTATGGCTACACCTTC; CDR3: CASSFSTQDYGYTF
size: .; J: TRBJ1-5; D: TRBD1; V: TRBV28; DNA: TGTGCCAGCAGCCCGGGGGAGGGACAGGGTACTAGCAATCAGCCCCAGCATTTT; CDR3: CASSPGEGQGTSNQPQHF
size: .; J: TRBJ2-7; D: .; V: TRBV21-1; DNA: TGTGCCAGCACCCCTTTCGGGAGTCTGTCCGAGCAGTACTTC; CDR3: CASTPFGSLSEQYF
size: .; J: TRBJ1-5; D: .; V: TRBV6-1; DNA: TGTGCCAGCAGTGAAGAAGGGGAGGTGGCATTTAGGCATAGCAATCAGCCCCAGCATTTT; CDR3: CASSEEGEVAFRHSNQPQHF
size: .; J: TRBJ2-7; D: .; V: TRBV23-1; DNA: TGCGCCAGCAGTCGAGGCTTCTCCTACGAGCAGTACTTC; CDR3: CASSRGFSYEQYF
size: .; J: TRBJ1-5; D: .; V: TRBV19; DNA: TGTGCCAGTAGTATTCGGCTCCCGGGGAGAAGCAATCAGCCCCAGCATTTT; CDR3: CASSIRLPGRSNQPQHF
size: .; J: TRBJ2-3; D: .; V: TRBV4-3; DNA: TGCGCCAGCAGCCAAGAGTGGGTAGCGACCATCACAGATACGCAGTATTTT; CDR3: CASSQEWVATITDTQYF